Shown below are 6 T cell receptor beta chains from a single sample sequenced in a study of control samples from healthy donors and cancer patients. Assay: immunoSEQ multiplex PCR; the TCRdb copy retains only in-frame clones and omits some. The table lists roughly 55,000 clones, approximately 92% of them singletons, with 1.7% in the top ten. Material: PBMCs. The receptors come from a man in his forties with colorectal cancer.

The rearrangement joins TRBV2 to TRBJ2-1; TRBD1 agrees at 8 bases. The trim removed 6 bases at V and 0 bases at J, leaving 7 bases unmatched. The CDR3 totals 16 residues. Per germline, CDR1 SNHLY and CDR2 FYNNEI. The CDR3 sequence: CASSGRDRISYNEQFF. The CDR3 DNA reads as TGTGCCAGCAGCGGCCGGGACAGGATCTCCTACAATGAGCAGTTCTTC.

The chain uses TRBV5-1 and TRBJ1-2; perhaps TRBD1 as D (5 bases). Germline CDR1 SGHRS, CDR2 YFSETQ. V was cut by 0 bases and J by 7 bases, with 7 bases left in between. This CDR3 has 12 residues. This chain's CDR3 is CASSLAGGGYTF. CDR3 DNA sequence: TGCGCCAGCAGCTTGGCCGGGGGTGGCTACACCTTC. The whole variable domain, remainder taken from reference TRBV5-1 and TRBJ1-2, is KAGVTQTPRYLIKTRGQQVTLSCSPISGHRSVSWYQQTPGQGLQFLFEYFSETQRNKGNFPGRFSGRQFSNSRSEMNVSTLELGDSALYLCASSLAGGGYTFGSGTRLTVV.

The V call is TRBV5-6, the J call TRBJ1-6, with D possibly TRBD1 on 6 matching bases. This CDR3 contains 16 residues. Between the trimmed V and J ends, which lost 5 bases and 7 bases, there was a span of 19 bases. Germline V lookup: CDR1 SGHDT, CDR2 YYEEEE. The CDR3 spells CASSPDTGNSNSPLHF. DNA of the CDR3: TGTGCCAGCAGTCCAGATACAGGGAACTCGAATTCACCCCTCCACTTT.

The chain employs TRBV19 and TRBJ2-1; D possibly corresponds to TRBD1 (6 bases). The CDR3 is made up of 15 amino acids. Trimming took 10 bases from V and 1 from J, leaving 17 bases between them. Germline V CDR1 and CDR2: LNHDA, SQIVND (reference sequence). This chain's CDR3 is CATTQGSYSYNEQFF. The CDR3 region has the DNA TGTGCCACCACGCAGGGGAGTTATTCCTACAATGAGCAGTTCTTC.

The CDR3 DNA sequence: TGTGCCAGTAGTGGGGCCCCAGAGGGGAACATTCAGTACTTC. Its translation: CASSGAPEGNIQYF. This chain uses TRBV19 with TRBJ2-4; D is possibly TRBD1 or TRBD2 (5 bases each). Trimming pared 5 bases from V and 7 bases from J, leaving 15 bases between. The CDR3 contains 14 residues. In germline, CDR1 is LNHDA, CDR2 SQIVND (reference sequence).

J is TRBJ2-3 and V is TRBV19; no clear D. The CDR3 length is 11 residues. The germline V gene encodes CDR1 LNHDA and CDR2 SQIVND (reference sequence). V was pared by 4 bases and J by 9 bases, with 8 bases between. In DNA, the CDR3 is TGTGCCAGTAGTAGCAGGAACACGCAGTATTTT. Its translation: CASSSRNTQYF.